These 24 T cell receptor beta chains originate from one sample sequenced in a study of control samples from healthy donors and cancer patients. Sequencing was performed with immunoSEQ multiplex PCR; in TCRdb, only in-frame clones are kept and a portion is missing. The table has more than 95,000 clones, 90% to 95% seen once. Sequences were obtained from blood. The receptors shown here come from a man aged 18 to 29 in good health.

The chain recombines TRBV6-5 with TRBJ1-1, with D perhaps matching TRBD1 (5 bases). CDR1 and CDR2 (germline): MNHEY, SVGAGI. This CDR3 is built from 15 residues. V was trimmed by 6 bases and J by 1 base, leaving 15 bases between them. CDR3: CASSRLTATNTEAFF. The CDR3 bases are TGTGCCAGCAGCCGCTTGACAGCGACGAACACTGAAGCTTTCTTT.

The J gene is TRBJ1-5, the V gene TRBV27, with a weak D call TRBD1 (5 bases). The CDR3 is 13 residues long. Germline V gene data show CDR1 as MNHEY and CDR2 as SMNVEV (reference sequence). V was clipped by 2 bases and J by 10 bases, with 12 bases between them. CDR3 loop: CASSLSRDRPQHF. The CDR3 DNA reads TGTGCCAGCAGTTTAAGCCGGGACCGACCCCAGCATTTT.

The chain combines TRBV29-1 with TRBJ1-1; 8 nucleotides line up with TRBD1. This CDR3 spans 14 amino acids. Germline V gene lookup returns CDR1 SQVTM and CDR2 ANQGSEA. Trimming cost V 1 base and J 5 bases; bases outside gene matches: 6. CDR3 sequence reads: CSVEGRTGSTEAFF. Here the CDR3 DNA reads TGCAGCGTTGAAGGGAGGACAGGGTCGACTGAAGCTTTCTTT. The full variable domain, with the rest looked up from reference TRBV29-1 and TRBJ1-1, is SAVISQKPSRDICQRGTSLTIQCQVDSQVTMMFWYRQQPGQSLTLIATANQGSEATYESGFVIDKFPISRPNLTFSTLTVSNMSPEDSSIYLCSVEGRTGSTEAFFGQGTRLTVV.

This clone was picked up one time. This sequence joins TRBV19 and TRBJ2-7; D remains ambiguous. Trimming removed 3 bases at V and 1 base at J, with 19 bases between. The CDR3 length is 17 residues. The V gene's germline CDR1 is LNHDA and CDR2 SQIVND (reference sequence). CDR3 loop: CASSMGQLTVGSYEQYF. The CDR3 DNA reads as TGTGCCAGTAGTATGGGCCAGTTAACGGTTGGGTCCTACGAGCAGTACTTC.

In DNA, the CDR3 is TGTGCCAGCAGCTTAGGTGGGGGGAGCGAGACCCAGTACTTC. Translated: CASSLGGGSETQYF. V and J are TRBV7-8 and TRBJ2-5, with a possible D match to TRBD2 (6 bases). Per germline, CDR1 SGHVS and CDR2 FQNEAQ. V was shortened by 1 base and J by 5 bases, with 11 bases between the two germline ends. This CDR3 has 14 amino acids.

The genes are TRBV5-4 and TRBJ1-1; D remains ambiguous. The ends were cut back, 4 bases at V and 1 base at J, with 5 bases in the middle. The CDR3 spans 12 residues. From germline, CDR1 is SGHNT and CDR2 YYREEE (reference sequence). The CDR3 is CASSGENTEAFF. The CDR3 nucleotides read TGTGCCAGCAGCGGGGAGAACACTGAAGCTTTCTTT.

The CDR3 reads CASSILAFQGDQPQHF. CDR3 sequence (DNA): TGTGCCAGTAGTATCCTGGCCTTCCAGGGGGATCAGCCCCAGCATTTT. This rearrangement joins TRBV19 to TRBJ1-5; 7 nucleotides agree with TRBD1. Germline V CDR1 and CDR2: LNHDA, SQIVND (reference sequence). The CDR3 covers 16 residues. The trim removed 3 bases at V and 5 bases at J, leaving 10 bases unmatched.

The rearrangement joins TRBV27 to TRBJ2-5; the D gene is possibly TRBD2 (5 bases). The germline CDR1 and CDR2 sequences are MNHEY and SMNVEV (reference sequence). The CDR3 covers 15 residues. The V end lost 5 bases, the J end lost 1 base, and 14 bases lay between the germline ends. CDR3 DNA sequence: TGTGCCAGCAGTCATACCCAGCGGAGCCAAGAGACCCAGTACTTC. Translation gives CASSHTQRSQETQYF.

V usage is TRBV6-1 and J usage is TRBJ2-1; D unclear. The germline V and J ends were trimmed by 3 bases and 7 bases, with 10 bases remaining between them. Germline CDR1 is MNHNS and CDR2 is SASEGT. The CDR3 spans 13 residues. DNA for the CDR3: TGTGCCAGCAGTGACATGTGGGGTAATGAGCAGTTCTTC. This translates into CASSDMWGNEQFF.

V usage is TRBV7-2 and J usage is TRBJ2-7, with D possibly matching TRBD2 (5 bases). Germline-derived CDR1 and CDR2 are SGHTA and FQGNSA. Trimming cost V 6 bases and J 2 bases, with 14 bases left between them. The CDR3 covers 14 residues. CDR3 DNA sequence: TGTGCCAGCAGACAAGCGGTATCAACCTACGAGCAGTACTTC. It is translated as CASRQAVSTYEQYF.

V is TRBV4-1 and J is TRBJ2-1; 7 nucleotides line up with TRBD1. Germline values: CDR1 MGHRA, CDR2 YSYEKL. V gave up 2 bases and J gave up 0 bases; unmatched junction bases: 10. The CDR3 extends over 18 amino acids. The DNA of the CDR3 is TGCGCCAGCAGCCAACACCCTGGACAGGTCAGCTCCTACAATGAGCAGTTCTTC. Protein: CASSQHPGQVSSYNEQFF.

In DNA form, the CDR3 reads TGTGCCAGTAGTATGCGGAGTGGGATCCCGAACACTGAAGCTTTCTTT. Translation gives CASSMRSGIPNTEAFF. This chain connects TRBV19 to TRBJ1-1; D remains unclear. CDR3 length: 16 amino acids. The V end lost 3 bases, the J end lost 1 base, and 15 bases lay between the germline ends. The germline V gene encodes CDR1 LNHDA and CDR2 SQIVND (reference sequence).

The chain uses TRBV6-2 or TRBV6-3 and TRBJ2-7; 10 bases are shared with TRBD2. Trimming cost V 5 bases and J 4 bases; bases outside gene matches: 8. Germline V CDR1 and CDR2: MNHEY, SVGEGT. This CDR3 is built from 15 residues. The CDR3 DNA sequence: TGTGCCAGCAGTACCGGGACTAGCGATTTATACGAGCAGTACTTC. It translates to CASSTGTSDLYEQYF.

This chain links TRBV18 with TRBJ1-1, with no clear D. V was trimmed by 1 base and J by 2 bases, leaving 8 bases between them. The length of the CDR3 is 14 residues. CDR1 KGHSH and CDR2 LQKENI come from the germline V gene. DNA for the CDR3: TGTGCCAGCTCACCACGGGAGGGAAACACTGAAGCTTTCTTT. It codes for CASSPREGNTEAFF.

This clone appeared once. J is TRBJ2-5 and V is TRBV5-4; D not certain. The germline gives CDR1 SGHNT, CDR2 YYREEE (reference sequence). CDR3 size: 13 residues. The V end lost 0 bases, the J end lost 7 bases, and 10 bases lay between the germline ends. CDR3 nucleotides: TGTGCCAGCAGCTTGGACGGCTCCGGGACCCAGTACTTC. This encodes CASSLDGSGTQYF. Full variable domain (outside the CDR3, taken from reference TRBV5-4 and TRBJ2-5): ETGVTQSPTHLIKTRGQQVTLRCSSQSGHNTVSWYQQALGQGPQFIFQYYREEENGRGNFPPRFSGLQFPNYSSELNVNALELDDSALYLCASSLDGSGTQYFGPGTRLLVL.

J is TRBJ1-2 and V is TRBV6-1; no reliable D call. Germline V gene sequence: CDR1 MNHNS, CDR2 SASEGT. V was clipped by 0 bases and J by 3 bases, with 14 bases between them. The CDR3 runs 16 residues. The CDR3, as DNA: TGTGCCAGCAGTGAAGCCGTCCGGGTAGGTGACTATGGCTACACCTTC. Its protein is CASSEAVRVGDYGYTF.

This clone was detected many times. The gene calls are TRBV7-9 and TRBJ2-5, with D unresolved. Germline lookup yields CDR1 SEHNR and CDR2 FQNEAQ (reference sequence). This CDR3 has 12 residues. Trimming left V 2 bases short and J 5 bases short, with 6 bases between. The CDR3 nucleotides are TGTGCCAGCAGCTTAAATCGGGAGACCCAGTACTTC. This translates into CASSLNRETQYF.

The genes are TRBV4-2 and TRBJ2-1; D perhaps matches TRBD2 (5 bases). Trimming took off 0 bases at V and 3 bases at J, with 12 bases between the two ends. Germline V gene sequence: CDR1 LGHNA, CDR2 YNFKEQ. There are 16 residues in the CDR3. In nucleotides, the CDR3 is TGTGCCAGCAGCCAAGACCCAGCGGAAAACTACAATGAGCAGTTCTTC. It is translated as CASSQDPAENYNEQFF.

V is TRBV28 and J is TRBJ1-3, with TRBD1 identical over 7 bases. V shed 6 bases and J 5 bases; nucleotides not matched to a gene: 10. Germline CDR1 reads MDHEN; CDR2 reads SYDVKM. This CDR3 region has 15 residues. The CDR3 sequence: CASSPGTVQRNTIYF. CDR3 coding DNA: TGTGCCAGCAGCCCCGGGACAGTGCAGAGAAACACCATATATTTT.

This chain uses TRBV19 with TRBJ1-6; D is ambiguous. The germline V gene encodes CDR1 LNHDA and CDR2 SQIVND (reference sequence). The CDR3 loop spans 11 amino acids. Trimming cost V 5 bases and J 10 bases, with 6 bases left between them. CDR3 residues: CASSSGSPLHF. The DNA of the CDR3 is TGTGCCAGTAGTTCTGGCTCACCCCTCCACTTT. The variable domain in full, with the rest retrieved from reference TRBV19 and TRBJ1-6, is DGGITQSPKYLFRKEGQNVTLSCEQNLNHDAMYWYRQDPGQGLRLIYYSQIVNDFQKGDIAEGYSVSREKKESFPLTVTSAQKNPTAFYLCASSSGSPLHFGNGTRLTVT.

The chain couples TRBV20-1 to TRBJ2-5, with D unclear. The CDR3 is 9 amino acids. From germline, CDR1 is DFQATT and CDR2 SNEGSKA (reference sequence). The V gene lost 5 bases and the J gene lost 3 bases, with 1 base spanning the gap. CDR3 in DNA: TGCAGTGCTGAAGAGACCCAGTACTTC. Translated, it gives CSAEETQYF.

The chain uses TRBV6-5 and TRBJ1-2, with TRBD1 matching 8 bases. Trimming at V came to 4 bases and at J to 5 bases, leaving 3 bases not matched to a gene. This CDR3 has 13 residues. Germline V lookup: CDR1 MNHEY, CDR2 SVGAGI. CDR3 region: CASSLQGGYGYTF. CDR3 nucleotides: TGTGCCAGCAGTTTACAGGGGGGTTATGGCTACACCTTC.

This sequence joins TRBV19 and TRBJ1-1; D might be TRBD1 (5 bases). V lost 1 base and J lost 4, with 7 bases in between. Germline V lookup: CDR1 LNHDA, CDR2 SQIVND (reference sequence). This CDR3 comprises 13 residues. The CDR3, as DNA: TGTGCCAGTAGTATAGGGGGGGGCACTGAAGCTTTCTTT. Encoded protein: CASSIGGGTEAFF.

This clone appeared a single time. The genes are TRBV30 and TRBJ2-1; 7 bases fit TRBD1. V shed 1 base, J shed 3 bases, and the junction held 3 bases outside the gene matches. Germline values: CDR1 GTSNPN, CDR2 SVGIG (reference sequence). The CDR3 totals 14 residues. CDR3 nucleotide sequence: TGTGCCTGGAGTGGGCGACAGGGCTACAATGAGCAGTTCTTC. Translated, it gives CAWSGRQGYNEQFF. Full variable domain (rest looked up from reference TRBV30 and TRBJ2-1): SQTIHQWPATLVQPVGSPLSLECTVEGTSNPNLYWYRQAAGRGLQLLFYSVGIGQISSEVPQNLSASRPQDRQFILSSKKLLLSDSGFYLCAWSGRQGYNEQFFGPGTRLTVL.